The present TCR beta chain was sequenced within a study of OX40 agonist ivuxolimab in advanced cancers. Here immunoSEQ multiplex PCR was the method, and the copy in TCRdb shows in-frame clones only, minus some. Of 80,000 or so clones listed, over 70% are singletons. The CDR3 extends over 18 amino acids. The germline V gene has CDR1 SEHNR and CDR2 FQNEAQ (reference sequence). V trimming: 3 bases; J trimming: 4 bases; junction bases outside the gene matches: 15. This clone was counted only a few times. The sequence came from an adult with an advanced solid tumor such as melanoma, head and neck, liver or kidney cancer. This specimen was CD4+ or CD8+ T cells sorted from blood, taken in a trial of the OX40 agonist ivuxolimab. This sequence joins TRBV7-9 and TRBJ2-1, with 7 bases matching TRBD1. DNA of the CDR3: TGTGCCAGCAGCTTGGTGGAGGACAGGCAGTTCTATTACAATGAGCAGTTCTTC. Translated, it gives CASSLVEDRQFYYNEQFF.